The 32 T cell receptor beta chains below all came from one sample that was sequenced in a study of blood T cell repertoires in COVID-19. Data came from immunoSEQ multiplex PCR; TCRdb stores just in-frame clones and leaves some out. The sample lists fewer than 200,000 clones, roughly 79% occurring once. Specimen: peripheral blood. The receptors come from an elderly woman with COVID-19, enrolled during active disease.

The chain couples TRBV6-6 to TRBJ1-5; 7 bases match TRBD1. This CDR3 region has 16 residues. J gave up 0 bases and V 6 bases, and 8 bases lay outside the gene matches. The germline V gene encodes CDR1 MNHNY and CDR2 SVGAGI (reference sequence). This CDR3 reads CASSPGQMYSNQPQHF. Written as DNA, the CDR3 is TGTGCCAGCAGCCCGGGACAGATGTATAGCAATCAGCCCCAGCATTTT.

Remarks on this clone: Other DNA sequences of this sample code for an identical CDR3. The chain couples TRBV11-3 to TRBJ2-1, with a weak D call TRBD2 (5 bases). This CDR3 contains 16 residues. V was cut by 5 bases and J by 2 bases, with 16 bases left in between. CDR1 and CDR2 (germline): SGHNT, YENEEA. This CDR3 reads CASSPGWTGTYNEQFF. In DNA, the CDR3 is TGTGCCAGCAGCCCAGGCTGGACGGGGACCTACAATGAGCAGTTCTTC.

V gene TRBV28 combines with J gene TRBJ2-1; 13 nucleotides align to TRBD2. Losses at the gene ends were 6 bases for V and 1 base for J; bases not matched to a gene: 3. The CDR3 runs to 16 residues. Germline V gives CDR1 MDHEN, CDR2 SYDVKM. CDR3 amino acids: CASSWGLAGSYNEQFF. CDR3 DNA: TGTGCCAGCAGCTGGGGACTAGCGGGGTCCTACAATGAGCAGTTCTTC.

The V call is TRBV7-2, the J call TRBJ2-5, with D possibly matching TRBD1 (6 bases). V shed 6 bases and J shed 4 bases, with 9 bases lying between them. This CDR3 spans 12 amino acids. Germline CDR1 SGHTA, CDR2 FQGNSA. The CDR3 protein is CASSPDRETQYF. CDR3 nucleotides: TGTGCCAGCAGTCCGGACAGAGAGACCCAGTACTTC.

This clone was recorded only once. The V gene is TRBV4-3, the J gene TRBJ2-3; TRBD2 matches 14 bases. CDR1 and CDR2 (germline): LGHNA, YSLEER. V trimming: 4 bases; J trimming: 1 base; junction bases outside the gene matches: 4. The CDR3 length is 17 residues. The CDR3 spells CASSPGLAGARTDTQYF. Here the CDR3 DNA reads TGCGCCAGCAGCCCGGGACTAGCGGGGGCCCGCACAGATACGCAGTATTTT.

This clone has just a few counts. The CDR3: CASSLRQAGEQFF. DNA of the CDR3: TGCGCCAGCAGCTTGAGGCAGGCTGGTGAGCAGTTCTTC. The chain joins TRBV5-1 to TRBJ2-1; D gene unclear. Deletions cut 1 base from V and 9 bases from J, with 11 bases between. The CDR3 is 13 amino acids. CDR1 is SGHRS and CDR2 is YFSETQ in the germline V gene.

The rearrangement joins TRBV15 to TRBJ2-7; possibly TRBD1 for D (7 bases). Germline V gives CDR1 LNHNV, CDR2 YYDKDF (reference sequence). This CDR3 contains 16 residues. V lost 0 bases and J 5 bases, leaving 17 bases between the germline ends. CDR3 region: CATSRDHLAGGNEQYF. CDR3 bases: TGTGCCACCAGCAGAGATCATTTGGCAGGGGGGAACGAGCAGTACTTC.

The chain carries TRBV7-2 and TRBJ1-3; D call uncertain. The germline gives CDR1 SGHTA, CDR2 FQGNSA. V was trimmed by 0 bases and J by 0 bases, leaving 9 bases between them. The CDR3 has 16 amino acids. CDR3 coding DNA: TGTGCCAGCAGCTTAGCAGCGGGGAGCTCTGGAAACACCATATATTTT. Its protein product is CASSLAAGSSGNTIYF. Filled out from reference TRBV7-2 and TRBJ1-3, the complete variable domain reads GAGVSQSPSNKVTEKGKDVELRCDPISGHTALYWYRQSLGQGLEFLIYFQGNSAPDKSGLPSDRFSAERTGGSVSTLTIQRTQQEDSAVYLCASSLAAGSSGNTIYFGEGSWLTVV.

The chain employs TRBV28 and TRBJ2-2, with D possibly being TRBD1 (5 bases). Germline V gene data show CDR1 as MDHEN and CDR2 as SYDVKM. This CDR3 spans 15 amino acids. The V and J ends lost 8 bases and 7 bases respectively, with 20 bases between them. The CDR3 DNA sequence: TGTGCCAGCGGTCACGCGGAGCAGGGCGTCGGGGAGCTGTTTTTT. This sequence encodes CASGHAEQGVGELFF.

The chain recombines TRBV5-1 with TRBJ1-2; no definite D call. The V and J ends lost 0 bases and 5 bases respectively, with 11 bases between them. Germline-derived CDR1 and CDR2 are SGHRS and YFSETQ. This CDR3 is built from 14 residues. The CDR3 bases are TGCGCCAGCAGCTTGGGCCAGTCTCTTTATGGCTACACCTTC. Protein sequence: CASSLGQSLYGYTF.

The gene calls are TRBV4-1 and TRBJ2-3; 10 bases fit TRBD2. The germline V gene encodes CDR1 MGHRA and CDR2 YSYEKL. The CDR3 totals 17 residues. J was trimmed by 2 bases and V by 4 bases; bases with no gene match: 9. CDR3 protein: CASSPVRLAGNTDTQYF. DNA of the CDR3: TGCGCCAGCAGCCCAGTCCGACTAGCGGGTAACACAGATACGCAGTATTTT.

The chain carries TRBV5-6 and TRBJ2-7, with a possible D match to TRBD2 (5 bases). The V end lost 1 base, the J end lost 7 bases, and 12 bases lay between the germline ends. Germline V gene data show CDR1 as SGHDT and CDR2 as YYEEEE. This CDR3 is built from 13 residues. The CDR3 DNA follows: TGTGCCAGCAGCTTGAATCCGTCGGGGGAGCAGTACTTC. This codes for CASSLNPSGEQYF.

This chain joins TRBV11-2 and TRBJ2-1; TRBD1 is a possible D gene (6 bases). Looked up from germline, CDR1 is SGHAT and CDR2 is FQNNGV. V was clipped by 5 bases and J by 5 bases, with 28 bases between them. This CDR3 comprises 19 residues. This CDR3 reads CASSPSTSADSGRNNEQFF. The CDR3 nucleotides read TGTGCCAGCAGCCCTAGCACATCGGCGGACAGTGGGAGAAACAATGAGCAGTTCTTC.

This chain links TRBV7-2 with TRBJ2-3; D is perhaps TRBD1 (6 bases). V lost 5 bases and J lost 3, with 12 bases in between. The germline gives CDR1 SGHTA, CDR2 FQGNSA. The CDR3 loop spans 14 amino acids. The CDR3 spells CASSVTGQTDTQYF. CDR3 nucleotides: TGTGCCAGCAGCGTAACAGGGCAGACAGATACGCAGTATTTT. Using reference TRBV7-2 and TRBJ2-3 for the parts outside the CDR3, the full variable domain is GAGVSQSPSNKVTEKGKDVELRCDPISGHTALYWYRQSLGQGLEFLIYFQGNSAPDKSGLPSDRFSAERTGGSVSTLTIQRTQQEDSAVYLCASSVTGQTDTQYFGPGTRLTVL.

This clone was seen just once. The chain links TRBV3-1 (or the pseudogene TRBV3-2) to TRBJ2-1; 7 bases match TRBD2. Germline CDR1 LGHDT, CDR2 YNNKEL (reference sequence). The CDR3 runs 14 residues. V was pared by 4 bases and J by 8 bases, with 8 bases of the junction left unmatched. CDR3 DNA sequence: TGTGCCAGCAGCCGGCTAGCGGTCCCCTATGAGCAGTTCTTC. The encoded protein is CASSRLAVPYEQFF.

The CDR3 coding sequence is TGTGCCAGCTCACCAGGCGGAACTAATGAAAAACTGTTTTTT. It is translated as CASSPGGTNEKLFF. The chain recombines TRBV18 with TRBJ1-4, with unresolved D. The length of the CDR3 is 14 residues. Trimming left V 2 bases short and J 1 base short, with 5 bases between. Germline lookup yields CDR1 KGHSH and CDR2 LQKENI. Full variable domain (outside the CDR3, taken from reference TRBV18 and TRBJ1-4): NAGVMQNPRHLVRRRGQEARLRCSPMKGHSHVYWYRQLPEEGLKFMVYLQKENIIDESGMPKERFSAEFPKEGPSILRIQQVVRGDSAAYFCASSPGGTNEKLFFGSGTQLSVL.

The genes are TRBV6-5 and TRBJ1-2; TRBD1 agrees at 10 bases. Germline V gene data show CDR1 as MNHEY and CDR2 as SVGAGI. Trimming took 7 bases from V and 4 from J; bases not matched to a gene: 6. The CDR3 consists of 14 residues. CDR3 residues: CASTRTGGVYGYTF. CDR3 in DNA: TGTGCCAGCACCCGGACAGGGGGGGTCTATGGCTACACCTTC.

By frequency in the sample, this clone is medium-sized. The CDR3 spells CASSLQAPPGYGYTF. The CDR3 DNA sequence: TGTGCCAGCAGTCTACAGGCCCCACCGGGCTATGGCTACACCTTC. The chain uses TRBV27 and TRBJ1-2, with a tentative D call TRBD1 (5 bases). Looked up from germline, CDR1 is MNHEY and CDR2 is SMNVEV (reference sequence). Trimming took 5 bases from V and 4 from J, leaving 17 bases between them. This CDR3 is 15 amino acids long.

The chain uses TRBV5-8 and TRBJ2-3, with D possibly matching TRBD1 (6 bases). Deletions cut 2 bases from V and 2 bases from J, with 9 bases between. CDR1 and CDR2 (germline): SGHTS, YDEGEE. CDR3 length: 14 residues. CDR3: CASSLGQNTDTQYF. CDR3 bases: TGTGCCAGCAGCTTAGGACAGAACACAGATACGCAGTATTTT.

This sequence joins TRBV10-3 and TRBJ2-7; tentative D call: TRBD1 (7 bases). Germline V CDR1 and CDR2: ENHRY, SYGVKD. The CDR3 length is 15 residues. Trimming left V 10 bases short and J 2 bases short, with 21 bases between. CDR3 bases: TGTGCCACGAGATGGGGACTCACAGGGGCCTACGAGCAGTACTTC. The encoded protein is CATRWGLTGAYEQYF.

The V call is TRBV4-1, the J call TRBJ2-1; the D gene is possibly TRBD2 (6 bases). Germline values: CDR1 MGHRA, CDR2 YSYEKL. The V gene lost 0 bases and the J gene lost 2 bases, with 23 bases spanning the gap. The CDR3 covers 20 residues. This chain's CDR3 is CASSQEAGTLVVWAYNEQFF. CDR3 sequence (DNA): TGCGCCAGCAGCCAAGAGGCCGGGACTCTTGTGGTTTGGGCCTACAATGAGCAGTTCTTC.

The chain uses TRBV5-4 and TRBJ2-5; D ambiguous. Germline-derived CDR1 and CDR2 are SGHNT and YYREEE (reference sequence). The CDR3 sequence is 14 residues long. Trimming removed 0 bases from V and 1 base from J, with 7 bases in between. The CDR3 protein is CASSLVASQETQYF. The CDR3 nucleotides read TGTGCCAGCAGCTTGGTGGCTAGCCAAGAGACCCAGTACTTC.

The chain joins TRBV5-5 to TRBJ2-7, with 7 positions matching TRBD1. V lost 4 bases, J lost 7 bases, and 5 bases stayed unmatched. The germline gives CDR1 SGHKS, CDR2 YYEKEE (reference sequence). The CDR3 loop spans 12 amino acids. The CDR3 coding sequence is TGTGCCAGCAGCAGTACAGGGGTGGAGCAGTACTTC. Translated: CASSSTGVEQYF.

This clone has more than one count but fewer than ten. This chain uses TRBV2 with TRBJ2-7; a weak D match, TRBD1 (5 bases). This CDR3 is 11 amino acids long. V was clipped by 7 bases and J by 7 bases, with 11 bases between them. Germline values: CDR1 SNHLY, CDR2 FYNNEI. The CDR3 DNA sequence: TGTGCCAGCACCGAAAGGGGTGAGCAGTACTTC. Its protein is CASTERGEQYF.

This clone turned up a few times. The chain joins TRBV6-1 to TRBJ2-7, with D tentatively TRBD1 (5 bases). The CDR3 runs 14 residues. V lost 3 bases to trimming and J lost 5 bases, with 14 bases between them. Germline V lookup: CDR1 MNHNS, CDR2 SASEGT. The CDR3 DNA sequence: TGTGCCAGCAGTGACCGAAGGGGAACTCACGAGCAGTACTTC. This translates into CASSDRRGTHEQYF.

DNA for the CDR3: TGTGCCAGCAGCCGAGACAGGGCCTACGAGCAGTACTTC. Its protein is CASSRDRAYEQYF. The chain combines TRBV7-9 with TRBJ2-7; 7 bases match TRBD1. Germline values: CDR1 SEHNR, CDR2 FQNEAQ (reference sequence). The trim removed 5 bases at V and 2 bases at J, leaving 3 bases unmatched. This CDR3 spans 13 amino acids.

J is TRBJ1-1 and V is TRBV6-1; TRBD1 agrees at 7 bases. The CDR3 has 14 amino acids. The V gene's germline CDR1 is MNHNS and CDR2 SASEGT. The V segment lost 1 base and the J segment 1 base; nucleotides outside the gene matches: 0. The CDR3 DNA follows: TGTGCCAGCAGTGAAGACAGGGGGAACACTGAAGCTTTCTTT. Translation gives CASSEDRGNTEAFF.

DNA for the CDR3: TGCGCCAGCAGCCCGGGGGGCAAGTGGAATGAGCAGTTCTTC. The encoded protein is CASSPGGKWNEQFF. V and J are TRBV5-1 and TRBJ2-1; tentative D call: TRBD2 (7 bases). The CDR3 totals 14 residues. The germline gives CDR1 SGHRS, CDR2 YFSETQ. V was clipped by 4 bases and J by 7 bases, with 15 bases between them.

This clone was observed a handful of times. The J gene is TRBJ2-7, the V gene TRBV4-1; 10 bases are a match to TRBD2. From germline, CDR1 is MGHRA and CDR2 YSYEKL. Losses at the gene ends were 4 bases for V and 2 bases for J; bases not matched to a gene: 5. The CDR3 length is 15 residues. The CDR3 DNA reads as TGCGCCAGCAGCCGCGGACTAGCGGAGACCTACGAGCAGTACTTC. Translating it yields CASSRGLAETYEQYF.

The V gene is TRBV11-3, the J gene TRBJ1-4; maybe TRBD1 (6 bases). Germline V gene data show CDR1 as SGHNT and CDR2 as YENEEA. The CDR3 has 14 amino acids. Between the trimmed V and J ends, which lost 4 bases and 3 bases, there was a span of 9 bases. This CDR3 reads CASSYGQSNEKLFF. The CDR3 coding sequence is TGTGCCAGCAGCTACGGACAGTCTAATGAAAAACTGTTTTTT. Looking up the rest from reference TRBV11-3 and TRBJ1-4 gives the full variable domain: EAGVVQSPRYKIIEKKQPVAFWCNPISGHNTLYWYLQNLGQGPELLIRYENEEAVDDSQLPKDRFSAERLKGVDSTLKIQPAELGDSAVYLCASSYGQSNEKLFFGSGTQLSVL.

This chain connects TRBV5-1 to TRBJ2-1; 8 positions match TRBD1. The CDR3 runs 13 residues. Per germline, CDR1 SGHRS and CDR2 YFSETQ. The trim removed 2 bases at V and 6 bases at J, leaving 1 base unmatched. The CDR3 nucleotides read TGCGCCAGCAGCTTTACAGGGGGCAATGAGCAGTTCTTC. Translating gives CASSFTGGNEQFF.

The CDR3 sequence: CASSLRAGSTVRVYNEQFF. The CDR3 nucleotides are TGTGCCAGCAGCCTCCGAGCGGGGTCGACAGTAAGGGTTTACAATGAGCAGTTCTTC. V gene TRBV3-1 (or the pseudogene TRBV3-2) combines with J gene TRBJ2-1; 7 positions agree with TRBD2. Looked up from germline, CDR1 is LGHDT and CDR2 is YNNKEL (reference sequence). J gave up 4 bases and V 4 bases, and 19 bases lay outside the gene matches. CDR3 length: 19 residues.